This record looks at one T cell receptor beta chain sequence and its context. Its antigen is unknown. Base-call qualities are not available, and no considerably larger clone is one nucleotide away. The immunoSEQ Assay, a bias-controlled multiplex PCR, was used to amplify TCRbeta CDR3 regions from genomic DNA. The original pipeline was this. Within the assay, amplification of reference gene primers was used to estimate how many nucleated cells each sample contained. To quantify the absolute abundance of each unique TCRbeta CDR3 rearrangement, sequence reads were collapsed and filtered. For each sample, productive Simpson clonality was calculated as the square root of Simpson's diversity index across productive rearrangements. TCRdb provides this immuneACCESS table in a form limited to in-frame rearrangements. Some clones are lacking; in checked studies, under half of them reflect an unresolved V gene, and why the rest are absent is not known. The V and J calls and clone size are taken from that table; D and trimming were inferred from the DNA. In this sample the table shows about 380,000 clones, about 88% of which occur a single time. The top ten hold more than 0.95% of the sample.

In the prospective study, participants were roughly 18 to 100 years old, resided in approximately 22 geographic areas of the United States, and were enrolled through a virtual design. Cohort assignment in the prospective study relied on participant-reported clinical history from a screening survey and a study questionnaire. ImmuneRACE Cohort 3 recovered participants were defined by two consecutive negative NP/OP PCR tests, healthcare professional clearance, or symptom resolution. Mobile phlebotomists in the prospective study collected whole blood, serum and a nasopharyngeal or oropharyngeal swab from every participant. Additional blood draws and questionnaires over an approximately two-month period could optionally be provided by prospective study participants. Before DNA extraction, prospective study blood samples were shipped either frozen or at room temperature. The entry originates in a study of blood T cell repertoires in COVID-19 (dated by TCRdb to 2020 to 2021). Background on the whole study: The collaborator samples originated in the United States, Italy and Spain and spanned the acute and convalescent phases of COVID-19. Where HLA class I and class II types were available, the types were taken from metadata supplied by the sample provider, not from assay-based typing. Nearly every sample came with metadata listing a de-identified subject ID, COVID-19 status, age in years and sex. The prospective study material was composed of cDNA or gDNA derived from T cells, B-cell-depleted T cells, or PBMCs. The dataset comprised deeply sampled blood TCRbeta repertoires from subjects exposed to, actively infected with, or recovered from COVID-19. The samples were drawn from the first 160 participants of the ongoing ImmuneRACE study and from some 1,300 subjects provided by 6 global collaborators. The repertoires were made available in a free public database intended to serve as a resource for research on the immune response to SARS-CoV-2. General study outcomes and caveats: How much clinical and demographic metadata was included differed by source and by participant, and the metadata was provided uncurated.

From its cysteine to its phenylalanine, the CDR3 spans 14 amino acids. Only the CDR3 portion is preserved as DNA: 42 bases, with reading frame beginning at the first base. CDR1 LNHDA and CDR2 SQIVND are derived from the germline V gene (reference sequence). Unmatched junction bases come to 12, with V trimmed by 6 bases and J by 8 bases. The sequence was obtained from a woman aged 18-29 years who had recovered from COVID-19. The chain couples TRBV19 to TRBJ1-2, and 7 junction bases match TRBD1. The specimen was PBMCs or T cells enriched from blood (not recorded which). CDR3 reads: CASRGGDREWGYTF. DNA sequence: TGTGCCAGTAGAGGCGGGGACAGAGAATGGGGCTACACCTTC.